The 23 T cell receptor beta chains below were found in one sample sequenced in a study of response to subunit inactivated influenza vaccine. TCRdb re-analysed the RT-PCR reads in MiXCR, keeping a single row per CDR3 protein. This table has roughly 620,000 distinct CDR3 sequences, about 10% appearing once. The same data also contributed to another study, on T cells expressing NK-cell markers. That source reports: The authors generated TCR beta cDNA through 5'RACE template switching with UMIs.

The material was PBMCs from blood, obtained on the day of vaccination. The receptors stem from a man in his forties or fifties who received an inactivated influenza vaccine.

This sequence joins TRBV6-5 and TRBJ1-1, with 10 bases identical to TRBD1. J was trimmed by 8 bases and V by 5 bases; bases with no gene match: 2. CDR3 length equals 12 residues. Germline values: CDR1 MNHEY, CDR2 SVGAGI. The CDR3, as DNA: TGTGCCAGCAGTAGGACAGGGGGAGAAGCTTTCTTT. It codes for CASSRTGGEAFF.

The gene calls are TRBV20-1 and TRBJ2-1; the D is unclear. The CDR3 loop spans 13 amino acids. Trimming shortened V by 1 base and J by 1 base, and 5 bases separated the two germline ends. Germline CDR1 reads DFQATT; CDR2 reads SNEGSKA (reference sequence). CDR3 bases: TGCAGTGCTAGAGGGGCTTCCTACAATGAGCAGTTCTTC. Translating it yields CSARGASYNEQFF.

The J gene is TRBJ2-7, the V gene TRBV24-1; TRBD2 is a possible D gene (5 bases). The CDR3 is 14 amino acids. V dropped 3 bases and J dropped 3 bases, with 11 bases sitting between them. The V gene's germline CDR1 is KGHDR and CDR2 SFDVKD. This CDR3 is CATSDPGYSYEQYF. The CDR3 region has the DNA TGTGCCACCAGTGATCCGGGGTATAGCTACGAGCAGTACTTC.

The sample holds many counts of this clonotype. This chain links TRBV5-1 with TRBJ2-7; 8 bases match TRBD1. The length of the CDR3 is 15 residues. J gave up 2 bases and V 5 bases, and 9 bases lay outside the gene matches. Germline loops: CDR1 SGHRS, CDR2 YFSETQ. The CDR3 DNA follows: TGCGCCAGCAGATACCTCGGGACAGGAACCTACGAGCAGTACTTC. Its protein is CASRYLGTGTYEQYF.

The gene calls are TRBV7-2 and TRBJ1-6; no definite D call. The CDR3 covers 13 residues. Between the trimmed V and J ends, which lost 2 bases and 8 bases, there was a span of 7 bases. Germline assignment: CDR1 SGHTA and CDR2 FQGNSA. The CDR3 here is CASSLMRDSPLHF. CDR3 nucleotides: TGTGCCAGCAGCTTAATGCGTGATTCACCCCTCCACTTT.

This clonotype has more than one count but fewer than ten. The J gene is TRBJ1-6, the V gene TRBV12-3 or TRBV12-4; 8 positions match TRBD1. With V trimmed by 6 bases and J by 8 bases, 12 bases remained unmatched. CDR3 length: 16 amino acids. CDR3 coding DNA: TGTGCCAGCAGCAGAGCACAGGGGGGACTATATTCACCCCTCCACTTT. This encodes CASSRAQGGLYSPLHF.

This clonotype was observed a single time. At one end, the junction sequence differs from germline, possibly due to a read error. The chain couples TRBV20-1 to TRBJ1-5; 9 bases fit TRBD1. Per germline, CDR1 DFQATT and CDR2 SNEGSKA (reference sequence). The CDR3 spans 15 residues. The CDR3 loop reads CCARDPGTGNQPQHF. The CDR3 DNA sequence: TGCTGTGCTAGAGATCCCGGGACAGGGAATCAGCCCCAGCATTTT.

The chain combines TRBV7-9 with TRBJ2-6; D remains unclear. From germline, CDR1 is SEHNR and CDR2 FQNEAQ (reference sequence). The CDR3 covers 17 residues. Between the trimmed V and J ends, which lost 5 bases and 2 bases, there was a span of 16 bases. As DNA, the CDR3 is TGTGCCAGCAGCCAAACCGTAGGACCGCCTGGGGCCAACGTCCTGACTTTC. Translation gives CASSQTVGPPGANVLTF.

This clonotype was recorded at least ten times. The chain recombines TRBV5-6 with TRBJ2-2; 7 bases map to TRBD1. With V trimmed by 0 bases and J by 7 bases, 3 bases remained unmatched. Germline CDR1 reads SGHDT; CDR2 reads YYEEEE. The CDR3 spans 14 residues. For the CDR3, the DNA is TGTGCCAGCAGCTTGGAACAGGGGATCGGGGAGCTGTTTTTT. Residues: CASSLEQGIGELFF.

The chain recombines TRBV7-2 with TRBJ2-3; D is unresolved. CDR1 and CDR2 from the germline V gene are SGHTA and FQGNSA. This CDR3 comprises 13 residues. V was trimmed by 5 bases and J by 2 bases, leaving 8 bases between them. CDR3 nucleotide sequence: TGTGCCAGCAGCCCCCGGGCCACAGATACGCAGTATTTT. Translated: CASSPRATDTQYF.

This clonotype was found a few times. The V and J genes are TRBV11-2 and TRBJ2-1, with no clear D. In germline, CDR1 is SGHAT, CDR2 FQNNGV. This CDR3 comprises 12 residues. Trimming removed 8 bases from V and 9 bases from J, with 14 bases in between. The CDR3 loop reads CASRFGRSEQFF. The DNA of the CDR3 is TGTGCCAGCCGTTTCGGACGCAGTGAGCAGTTCTTC.

The chain uses TRBV6-5 and TRBJ2-5; the match to TRBD2 covers 7 bases. The V gene end was trimmed by 8 bases and the J gene end by 7 bases; junction bases not matched to a gene: 7. CDR1 and CDR2 (germline): MNHEY, SVGAGI. This CDR3 comprises 12 residues. The CDR3 loop is CASQRPGGTQYF. Here the CDR3 DNA reads TGTGCCAGCCAGAGACCGGGGGGGACCCAGTACTTC.

The sample holds a few counts of this clonotype. The chain links TRBV20-1 to TRBJ2-1; 9 bases map to TRBD1. The CDR3 runs 14 residues. Germline values: CDR1 DFQATT, CDR2 SNEGSKA (reference sequence). V dropped 6 bases and J dropped 3; count of bases not matched to a gene: 6. For the CDR3, the DNA is TGCAGTGCGGAGGACAGGGGCCTCTACAATGAGCAGTTCTTC. This translates into CSAEDRGLYNEQFF.

This clonotype was counted a few times. The gene calls are TRBV4-3 and TRBJ2-3, with D possibly being TRBD2 (6 bases). The CDR3 consists of 17 residues. Between the trimmed V and J ends, which lost 1 base and 3 bases, there was a span of 17 bases. Germline CDR1 and CDR2: LGHNA and YSLEER. For the CDR3, the DNA is TGCGCCAGCAGCCAAGGGCCAGCTGGCGGGGTAACAGATACGCAGTATTTT. It translates to CASSQGPAGGVTDTQYF.

The gene calls are TRBV6-2 or TRBV6-3 and TRBJ1-2; D is uncertain. This CDR3 region has 13 residues. Trimming pared 2 bases from V and 2 bases from J, leaving 6 bases between. From germline, CDR1 is MNHEY and CDR2 SVGEGT. The CDR3 nucleotides read TGTGCCAGCAGTTACCAGCAAAACTATGGCTACACCTTC. The encoded protein is CASSYQQNYGYTF.

The V call is TRBV6-1, the J call TRBJ1-4, with 9 bases aligning to TRBD1. CDR1 and CDR2 from the germline V gene are MNHNS and SASEGT. The CDR3 spans 15 residues. V lost 2 bases, J lost 5 bases, and 3 bases stayed unmatched. CDR3 region: CASSEPGTGNEKLFF. The CDR3 DNA sequence: TGTGCCAGCAGTGAACCCGGGACAGGGAATGAAAAACTGTTTTTT.

The V and J genes are TRBV29-1 and TRBJ1-2; D unresolved. Germline V CDR1 and CDR2: SQVTM, ANQGSEA. V was shortened by 4 bases and J by 6 bases, with 12 bases between the two germline ends. This CDR3 region has 12 residues. The CDR3 here is CSVVRRHHGYTF. DNA for the CDR3: TGCAGCGTTGTAAGAAGGCACCATGGCTACACCTTC.

This chain uses TRBV6-1 with TRBJ2-1; D unresolved. V lost 6 bases, J lost 0 bases, and 12 bases lay in between. The CDR3 contains 15 residues. Germline assignment: CDR1 MNHNS and CDR2 SASEGT. The CDR3 loop is CASRLRQNSYNEQFF. The CDR3, as DNA: TGTGCCAGCAGACTGAGGCAAAACTCCTACAATGAGCAGTTCTTC.

There are a few counts of this clonotype. The genes are TRBV6-5 and TRBJ2-1, with a tentative D call TRBD2 (6 bases). V was clipped by 2 bases and J by 2 bases, with 13 bases between them. Germline V CDR1 and CDR2: MNHEY, SVGAGI. The CDR3 sequence is 16 residues long. The CDR3 here is CASSYGGWTTYNEQFF. CDR3 nucleotide sequence: TGTGCCAGCAGTTACGGCGGGTGGACTACCTACAATGAGCAGTTCTTC.

The genes are TRBV12-3 or TRBV12-4 and TRBJ2-1, with D possibly matching TRBD2 (5 bases). V was pared by 3 bases and J by 7 bases, with 10 bases between. The CDR3 spans 13 residues. The CDR3 reads CASSFLAENEQFF. CDR3 nucleotide sequence: TGTGCCAGCAGTTTCCTAGCTGAGAATGAGCAGTTCTTC.

The chain has TRBV30 and TRBJ2-3, with D possibly TRBD1 on 5 matching bases. The CDR3 consists of 15 residues. Germline loops: CDR1 GTSNPN, CDR2 SVGIG (reference sequence). With 0 bases removed from V and 1 base from J, the gap between germline ends came to 11 bases. DNA for the CDR3: TGTGCCTGGAGTGTACTGGGGCTAGGCACAGATACGCAGTATTTT. Its translation: CAWSVLGLGTDTQYF.

The chain has TRBV29-1 and TRBJ2-7, with 9 bases matching TRBD2. The germline gives CDR1 SQVTM, CDR2 ANQGSEA. The trim removed 1 base at V and 2 bases at J, leaving 6 bases unmatched. This CDR3 contains 15 residues. The CDR3 here is CSVEVASGIPYEQYF. CDR3 DNA: TGCAGCGTTGAAGTGGCTAGCGGGATCCCCTACGAGCAGTACTTC.

This clonotype has at least ten counts. The V gene is TRBV29-1, the J gene TRBJ2-1; D unclear. The germline V and J ends were trimmed by 6 bases and 3 bases, with 9 bases remaining between them. The CDR3 runs to 12 residues. In germline, CDR1 is SQVTM, CDR2 ANQGSEA. The CDR3, as DNA: TGCAGCGTCTTAGACGGCTACAATGAGCAGTTCTTC. It codes for CSVLDGYNEQFF.